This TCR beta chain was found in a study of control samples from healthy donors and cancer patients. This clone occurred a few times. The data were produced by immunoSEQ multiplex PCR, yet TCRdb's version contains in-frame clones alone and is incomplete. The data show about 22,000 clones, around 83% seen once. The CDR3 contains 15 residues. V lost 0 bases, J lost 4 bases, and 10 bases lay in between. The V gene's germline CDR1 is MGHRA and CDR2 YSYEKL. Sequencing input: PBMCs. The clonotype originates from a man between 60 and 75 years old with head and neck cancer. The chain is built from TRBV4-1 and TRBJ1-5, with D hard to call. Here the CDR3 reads CASSQDLNWNQPQHF. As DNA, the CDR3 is TGCGCCAGCAGCCAAGATCTGAATTGGAATCAGCCCCAGCATTTT.